The clone carrying this TCR beta chain was detected ten times or more. V was cut by 3 bases and J by 14 bases, with 23 bases left in between. The CDR3 consists of 14 residues. Germline V gives CDR1 DFQATT, CDR2 SNEGSKA (reference sequence). Treatment of the sample: PENTA 11 planned treatment interruption arm or continuous ART arm. A 3' RACE protocol on RNA, with unique molecular identifiers, produced the TCR library. TCRdb reprocessed the 3' RACE reads with MiXCR, giving one entry per CDR3 protein. The sample consists of approximately 95,000 distinct CDR3 sequences, under 8% of them appearing once. The data stem from a study of HIV-infected children after antiretroviral therapy interruption.

The specimen was CD45RA+ CD4+ T cells from PBMCs, pooled from several time points, collected from a donor given antiretroviral therapy, either interrupted or continuous. Described subset: naive CD4+ CD45RA+ CD45RO- T cells. The rearrangement joins TRBV20-1 to TRBJ2-1, with TRBD2 as a possible D gene (6 bases). The clonotype originates from a pool of human donors with HIV. The CDR3 sequence: CSARAGAFGEEEFF. CDR3 nucleotides: TGCAGTGCTAGGGCCGGGGCATTCGGGGAGGAGGAGTTCTTC.